The clone carrying this T cell receptor beta chain has a handful of counts. Its specificity is unknown. The data were obtained in a study of blood T cells in healthy people across ages. Investigators took roughly 10 milliliters of peripheral blood from every donor. Next came a second PCR, run for roughly 7 to 12 cycles, which used a sample-barcoded 5' primer along with a J-beta primer mix. Every cDNA was tagged by a template-switch adaptor with 12 random nucleotides. MiXCR, applied by TCRdb to the 5' RACE reads, yields one record per CDR3 protein. In the table there are under 700,000 distinct CDR3 sequences, less than 25% of which are singletons. General study findings and limits: The recorded TCR beta diversity per million T cells decreased in a roughly linear manner with age.

These sequences were also reported in another study, on T cells of mothers and their children.

Sequenced input: blood. The source of this sequence is a boy aged 5-17 years in good health.

DNA for the CDR3: TGTGCCAGCAGTTACGGGGGGGGCCCGGGCAATGAGCAGTTCTTC. It is translated as CASSYGGGPGNEQFF. The chain combines TRBV6-6 with TRBJ2-1, with D possibly TRBD2 on 7 matching bases. CDR1 is MNHNY and CDR2 is SVGAGI in the germline V gene (reference sequence). Trimming removed 2 bases at V and 6 bases at J, with 14 bases between. The CDR3 runs to 15 residues.